This T cell receptor beta chain was found in a study of T-cell memory formation after mild COVID-19. Study-wide background: For the most part, TCR clusters were specific to one donor.

This clonotype has only a few counts. Its antigen remains unidentified. General study findings and limits: That cross-reactive memory joined was suggested by some responding clones appearing in pre-infection memory.

Constant-segment primers were used for 5'RACE, and the resulting TCR alpha and TCR beta cDNA libraries carried sample barcodes and UMIs. TCRdb passed the 5' RACE reads through MiXCR, listing each CDR3 protein once. The table lists roughly 250,000 distinct CDR3 sequences, about 17% of them singletons. The sequence derives from a man younger than 35 who had mild COVID-19 (a few samples of this study predate the infection). Cell type and time point are not known. The sequenced sample consisted of PBMCs or a T cell subset sorted from them (not recorded which).

The CDR3 spells CASSLGPGGSNEKLFF. DNA for the CDR3: TGCGCCAGCAGCTTGGGCCCGGGGGGGTCTAATGAAAAACTGTTTTTT. The V gene is TRBV5-1, the J gene TRBJ1-4, with a possible D match to TRBD1 (5 bases). CDR3 length: 16 amino acids. V was trimmed by 0 bases and J by 3 bases, leaving 12 bases between them. Germline-derived CDR1 and CDR2 are SGHRS and YFSETQ.